Listed here are 26 T cell receptor beta chains from one sample, sequenced in a study of control samples from healthy donors and cancer patients. This table comes from immunoSEQ multiplex PCR, and its TCRdb copy is limited to in-frame clones, with some not included. This repertoire shows around 180,000 clones, around 94% found once; its top ten account for around 1.3%. Sequenced material: blood. The receptors here all came from a woman aged 18-29 years in good health.

Written as DNA, the CDR3 is TGTGCCAGCAGTCCCCTCGGACTAGCGGGAAAATCTAGCACAGATACGCAGTATTTT. It is translated as CASSPLGLAGKSSTDTQYF. This chain links TRBV28 with TRBJ2-3; 12 bases align to TRBD2. The CDR3 runs 19 residues. Germline V gene sequence: CDR1 MDHEN, CDR2 SYDVKM. The V segment lost 5 bases and the J segment 0 bases; nucleotides outside the gene matches: 12.

The chain uses TRBV10-1 and TRBJ2-3; TRBD2 matches at 10 bases. With V trimmed by 3 bases and J by 2 bases, 8 bases remained unmatched. The length of the CDR3 is 17 residues. CDR1 WNHNN and CDR2 SYGVQD come from the germline V gene (reference sequence). The CDR3 nucleotides are TGCGCCAGCAGTGAAGGGAAGACTAGCGGGCCCACAGATACGCAGTATTTT. This sequence encodes CASSEGKTSGPTDTQYF.

The chain recombines TRBV29-1 with TRBJ1-1, with D maybe TRBD1 (6 bases). CDR1 SQVTM and CDR2 ANQGSEA come from the germline V gene. The CDR3 is 17 residues long. The V and J ends lost 0 bases and 5 bases respectively, with 22 bases between them. The CDR3 region is CSVEDPTPTGARTEAFF. DNA of the CDR3: TGCAGCGTTGAAGACCCAACCCCGACGGGGGCTAGGACTGAAGCTTTCTTT.

This clone was seen just once. The V and J genes are TRBV2 and TRBJ1-1; D remains ambiguous. V dropped 9 bases and J dropped 11 bases, with 25 bases sitting between them. This CDR3 is built from 14 residues. Germline-derived CDR1 and CDR2 are SNHLY and FYNNEI. For the CDR3, the DNA is TGTGCCAGAACCCTGTCGGTGTTAGACCGCAGGGCTTTCTTT. It specifies CARTLSVLDRRAFF.

The rearrangement joins TRBV18 to TRBJ1-6, with 7 bases that match TRBD1. CDR1 and CDR2 from the germline V gene are KGHSH and LQKENI. V shed 4 bases, J shed 6 bases, and the junction held 6 bases outside the gene matches. The CDR3 contains 15 residues. CDR3 sequence: CASSLGTAGNSPLHF. CDR3 sequence (DNA): TGTGCCAGCTCACTGGGGACAGCGGGTAATTCACCCCTCCACTTT.

The chain links TRBV7-2 to TRBJ2-1; D not resolved. The CDR3 runs to 14 residues. The V and J ends lost 1 base and 4 bases respectively, with 8 bases between them. Germline lookup yields CDR1 SGHTA and CDR2 FQGNSA. CDR3 region: CASSLVVYYNEQFF. CDR3 nucleotides: TGTGCCAGCAGCTTAGTTGTGTATTACAATGAGCAGTTCTTC. The entire variable domain, with the rest obtained from reference TRBV7-2 and TRBJ2-1, is as follows: GAGVSQSPSNKVTEKGKDVELRCDPISGHTALYWYRQSLGQGLEFLIYFQGNSAPDKSGLPSDRFSAERTGGSVSTLTIQRTQQEDSAVYLCASSLVVYYNEQFFGPGTRLTVL.

The V gene is TRBV9, the J gene TRBJ1-3; no definite D call. The CDR3 extends over 12 amino acids. Germline V gene sequence: CDR1 SGDLS, CDR2 YYNGEE. V lost 3 bases and J 6 bases, leaving 7 bases between the germline ends. This CDR3 is CASSGTENTIYF. CDR3 in DNA: TGTGCCAGCAGCGGAACAGAAAACACCATATATTTT.

This sequence joins TRBV12-3 or TRBV12-4 and TRBJ2-2; 7 nucleotides agree with TRBD1. The CDR3 spans 12 residues. Germline trimming cut 5 bases from V and 6 bases from J; bases unmatched to any gene: 0. This chain's CDR3 is CASSTGAGELFF. As DNA, the CDR3 is TGTGCCAGCAGTACAGGGGCCGGGGAGCTGTTTTTT.

The chain couples TRBV24-1 to TRBJ1-2; D is perhaps TRBD1 (6 bases). The V gene's germline CDR1 is KGHDR and CDR2 SFDVKD. V lost 3 bases to trimming and J lost 4 bases, with 8 bases between them. CDR3 length: 13 amino acids. The CDR3 DNA sequence: TGTGCCACCAGTGATCGCAGGGGCTATGGCTACACCTTC. It codes for CATSDRRGYGYTF.

The rearrangement joins TRBV4-1 to TRBJ1-4; D is undetermined. This CDR3 spans 16 amino acids. The germline gives CDR1 MGHRA, CDR2 YSYEKL. V was trimmed by 1 base and J by 4 bases, leaving 13 bases between them. CDR3: CASSQVATDLNEKLFF. As DNA, the CDR3 is TGCGCCAGCAGCCAAGTTGCGACGGATCTTAATGAAAAACTGTTTTTT.

The gene calls are TRBV3-1 (or the pseudogene TRBV3-2) and TRBJ2-1; TRBD2 matches 7 bases. This CDR3 contains 15 residues. Trimming took 5 bases from V and 6 from J; bases not matched to a gene: 10. CDR1 and CDR2 from the germline V gene are LGHDT and YNNKEL (reference sequence). The CDR3 reads CASSSWTRRANEQFF. In DNA form, the CDR3 reads TGTGCCAGCAGCTCCTGGACTAGAAGGGCCAATGAGCAGTTCTTC.

The chain uses TRBV6-2 or TRBV6-3 and TRBJ1-2; possibly TRBD1 for D (6 bases). CDR1 is MNHEY, CDR2 SVGEGT, per germline. Trimming pared 2 bases from V and 4 bases from J, leaving 17 bases between. This CDR3 is 16 amino acids long. CDR3: CASSYGHPTGLYGYTF. The CDR3 DNA reads TGTGCCAGCAGTTACGGACACCCGACAGGTCTCTATGGCTACACCTTC.

The chain is built from TRBV24-1 and TRBJ1-1, with D possibly being TRBD1 (5 bases). Trimming left V 2 bases short and J 6 bases short, with 15 bases between. The CDR3 has 15 residues. Germline CDR1 KGHDR, CDR2 SFDVKD. The CDR3: CATSDSAGPAAEAFF. The CDR3 DNA is TGTGCCACCAGTGATTCTGCGGGACCCGCAGCTGAAGCTTTCTTT.

The rearrangement joins TRBV29-1 to TRBJ1-1, with 8 positions matching TRBD1. This CDR3 has 14 amino acids. The V segment lost 2 bases and the J segment 4 bases; nucleotides outside the gene matches: 6. From germline, CDR1 is SQVTM and CDR2 ANQGSEA. This CDR3 is CSVEQGASSTEAFF. The CDR3 DNA is TGCAGCGTTGAACAGGGGGCGTCGAGCACTGAAGCTTTCTTT.

This sequence joins TRBV11-2 and TRBJ2-5; 10 bases are a match to TRBD1. The CDR3 consists of 14 residues. With 5 bases clipped from V and 4 bases from J, the junction kept 4 bases outside the gene matches. The germline CDR1 and CDR2 sequences are SGHAT and FQNNGV. The CDR3 coding sequence is TGTGCCAGCAGCAGGGACAGGGGCGGAGAGACCCAGTACTTC. Protein: CASSRDRGGETQYF.

The V call is TRBV3-1 (or the pseudogene TRBV3-2), the J call TRBJ2-3, with 12 positions matching TRBD2. Germline CDR1 LGHDT, CDR2 YNNKEL (reference sequence). Trimming removed 4 bases from V and 2 bases from J; junction bases left unmatched: 1. The CDR3 has 15 amino acids. CDR3 in DNA: TGTGCCAGCAGCCGGACTAGCGGGGCCACAGATACGCAGTATTTT. It is translated as CASSRTSGATDTQYF.

The gene calls are TRBV6-1 and TRBJ1-1; TRBD1 is a possible D gene (5 bases). The CDR3 runs 13 residues. V shed 0 bases and J shed 6 bases, with 8 bases lying between them. The germline V gene has CDR1 MNHNS and CDR2 SASEGT. CDR3 amino acids: CASSEAMGPEAFF. The CDR3 DNA reads TGTGCCAGCAGTGAAGCTATGGGGCCTGAAGCTTTCTTT.

This rearrangement joins TRBV7-9 to TRBJ2-1; the D call may be TRBD1 or TRBD2 (6 bases each). Trimming removed 5 bases at V and 8 bases at J, with 16 bases between. The germline V gene encodes CDR1 SEHNR and CDR2 FQNEAQ (reference sequence). The CDR3 totals 14 residues. The CDR3 loop is CASSKTRGYDEQFF. In DNA form, the CDR3 reads TGTGCCAGCAGCAAGACTAGGGGGTACGATGAGCAGTTCTTC.

This clone was observed once. This chain connects TRBV11-2 to TRBJ1-3, with 12 positions matching TRBD1. This CDR3 has 17 residues. Germline V gene sequence: CDR1 SGHAT, CDR2 FQNNGV. J lost 7 bases, V lost 4 bases, and 11 bases had no gene match. The CDR3 coding sequence is TGTGCCAGCAGCTACGGGACAGGGGGCCGGTATAGCAACACCATATATTTT. Its translation: CASSYGTGGRYSNTIYF. Full variable domain (remainder filled in from reference TRBV11-2 and TRBJ1-3): EAGVAQSPRYKIIEKRQSVAFWCNPISGHATLYWYQQILGQGPKLLIQFQNNGVVDDSQLPKDRFSAERLKGVDSTLKIQPAKLEDSAVYLCASSYGTGGRYSNTIYFGEGSWLTVV.

This clone was counted only a few times. The chain uses TRBV18 and TRBJ2-7; TRBD1 aligns across 9 bases. Germline V gene lookup returns CDR1 KGHSH and CDR2 LQKENI. This CDR3 has 16 residues. J was trimmed by 7 bases and V by 3 bases; bases with no gene match: 13. CDR3 in DNA: TGTGCCAGCTCACCGCTACCGGGACAGGGCCACCTGGAGCAGTACTTC. It yields the protein CASSPLPGQGHLEQYF. Supplemented by reference TRBV18 and TRBJ2-7, the full variable domain reads NAGVMQNPRHLVRRRGQEARLRCSPMKGHSHVYWYRQLPEEGLKFMVYLQKENIIDESGMPKERFSAEFPKEGPSILRIQQVVRGDSAAYFCASSPLPGQGHLEQYFGPGTRLTVT.

V gene TRBV9 combines with J gene TRBJ1-1, with D perhaps TRBD1 (6 bases). The V and J ends lost 3 bases and 4 bases respectively, with 13 bases between them. Germline lookup yields CDR1 SGDLS and CDR2 YYNGEE. The CDR3 loop spans 14 amino acids. Written as DNA, the CDR3 is TGTGCCAGCAGCGGGAGGGGGGGCTCCACTGAAGCTTTCTTT. Translated: CASSGRGGSTEAFF. The full variable domain, completed using reference TRBV9 and TRBJ1-1, is DSGVTQTPKHLITATGQRVTLRCSPRSGDLSVYWYQQSLDQGLQFLIQYYNGEERAKGNILERFSAQQFPDLHSELNLSSLELGDSALYFCASSGRGGSTEAFFGQGTRLTVV.

The chain has TRBV7-6 and TRBJ1-1; D might be TRBD1 (6 bases). Trimming cost V 5 bases and J 5 bases, with 12 bases left between them. CDR3 length equals 13 residues. From germline, CDR1 is SGHVS and CDR2 FNYEAQ. Here the CDR3 reads CASSPTGRTEAFF. CDR3 DNA: TGTGCCAGCAGCCCGACAGGTAGGACTGAAGCTTTCTTT.

The chain couples TRBV11-3 to TRBJ1-2; the D gene is possibly TRBD1 (5 bases). Trimming took off 3 bases at V and 8 bases at J, with 13 bases between the two ends. There are 13 residues in the CDR3. Germline CDR1 SGHNT, CDR2 YENEEA. The CDR3 sequence: CASSLADSGGYTF. The CDR3 bases are TGTGCCAGCAGCTTGGCAGACAGCGGAGGCTACACCTTC.

This chain links TRBV7-3 with TRBJ1-2; the D gene is possibly TRBD1 (5 bases). The V end lost 0 bases, the J end lost 7 bases, and 15 bases lay between the germline ends. This CDR3 has 15 amino acids. The germline V gene has CDR1 SGHTA and CDR2 FQGTGA. This CDR3 reads CASSLTGTLVGGYTF. The DNA of the CDR3 is TGTGCCAGCAGCTTAACGGGGACCCTAGTCGGTGGCTACACCTTC.

V gene TRBV9 combines with J gene TRBJ2-1, with TRBD2 identical over 8 bases. The CDR3 is 15 residues long. Germline lookup yields CDR1 SGDLS and CDR2 YYNGEE. The trim removed 3 bases at V and 8 bases at J, leaving 10 bases unmatched. This chain's CDR3 is CASSASSGTSHEQFF. CDR3 sequence (DNA): TGTGCCAGCAGCGCGTCCTCCGGGACTAGTCATGAGCAGTTCTTC.

This rearrangement joins TRBV19 to TRBJ1-2; possible D gene TRBD1, 5 bases. V lost 5 bases and J 8 bases, leaving 18 bases between the germline ends. This CDR3 is built from 14 residues. Germline V gene sequence: CDR1 LNHDA, CDR2 SQIVND (reference sequence). The CDR3 loop is CASSVPGGDRGYTF. CDR3 nucleotide sequence: TGTGCCAGTAGTGTCCCCGGGGGGGACCGCGGCTACACCTTC.